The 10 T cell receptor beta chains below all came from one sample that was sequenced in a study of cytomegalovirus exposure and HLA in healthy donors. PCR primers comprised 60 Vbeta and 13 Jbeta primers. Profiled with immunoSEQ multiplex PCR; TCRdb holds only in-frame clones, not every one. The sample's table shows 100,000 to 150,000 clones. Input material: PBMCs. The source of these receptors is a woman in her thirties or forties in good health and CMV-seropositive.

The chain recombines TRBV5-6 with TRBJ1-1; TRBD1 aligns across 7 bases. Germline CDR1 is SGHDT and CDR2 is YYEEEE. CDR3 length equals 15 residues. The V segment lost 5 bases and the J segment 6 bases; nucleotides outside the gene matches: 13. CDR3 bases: TGTGCCAGCAGTCGACAGGGAGTAATTGTAGCTGAAGCTTTCTTT. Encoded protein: CASSRQGVIVAEAFF. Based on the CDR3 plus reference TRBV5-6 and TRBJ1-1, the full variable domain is DAGVTQSPTHLIKTRGQQVTLRCSPKSGHDTVSWYQQALGQGPQFIFQYYEEEERQRGNFPDRFSGHQFPNYSSELNVNALLLGDSALYLCASSRQGVIVAEAFFGQGTRLTVV.

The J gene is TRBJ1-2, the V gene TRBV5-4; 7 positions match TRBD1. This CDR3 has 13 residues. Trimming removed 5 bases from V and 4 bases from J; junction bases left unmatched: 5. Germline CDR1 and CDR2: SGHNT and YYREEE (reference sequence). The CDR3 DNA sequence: TGTGCCAGCAGTAGGGACAGCCCCTATGGCTACACCTTC. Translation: CASSRDSPYGYTF. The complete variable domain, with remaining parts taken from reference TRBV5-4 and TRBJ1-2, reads ETGVTQSPTHLIKTRGQQVTLRCSSQSGHNTVSWYQQALGQGPQFIFQYYREEENGRGNFPPRFSGLQFPNYSSELNVNALELDDSALYLCASSRDSPYGYTFGSGTRLTVV.

The CDR3 reads CACRWGTGSEAFF. CDR3 bases: TGTGCCTGTCGATGGGGAACAGGGTCTGAAGCTTTCTTT. This chain joins TRBV6-1 and TRBJ1-1, with a weak D call TRBD1 (6 bases). Between the trimmed V and J ends, which lost 11 bases and 6 bases, there was a span of 19 bases. This CDR3 comprises 13 residues. Looked up from germline, CDR1 is MNHNS and CDR2 is SASEGT.

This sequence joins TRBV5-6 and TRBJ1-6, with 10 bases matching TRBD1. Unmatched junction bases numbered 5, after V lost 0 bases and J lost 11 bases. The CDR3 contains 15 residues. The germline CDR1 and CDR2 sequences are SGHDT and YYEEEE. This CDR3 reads CASSLGQGAMTPLHF. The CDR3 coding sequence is TGTGCCAGCAGCTTGGGACAGGGGGCGATGACACCCCTCCACTTT. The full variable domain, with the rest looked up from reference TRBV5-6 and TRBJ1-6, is DAGVTQSPTHLIKTRGQQVTLRCSPKSGHDTVSWYQQALGQGPQFIFQYYEEEERQRGNFPDRFSGHQFPNYSSELNVNALLLGDSALYLCASSLGQGAMTPLHFGNGTRLTVT.

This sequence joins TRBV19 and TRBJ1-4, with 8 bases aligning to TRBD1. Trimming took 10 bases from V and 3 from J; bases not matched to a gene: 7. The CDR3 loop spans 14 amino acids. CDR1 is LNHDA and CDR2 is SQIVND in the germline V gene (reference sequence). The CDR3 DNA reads TGTGCCACAGGACAGGGCGGGTCTAATGAAAAACTGTTTTTT. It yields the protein CATGQGGSNEKLFF.

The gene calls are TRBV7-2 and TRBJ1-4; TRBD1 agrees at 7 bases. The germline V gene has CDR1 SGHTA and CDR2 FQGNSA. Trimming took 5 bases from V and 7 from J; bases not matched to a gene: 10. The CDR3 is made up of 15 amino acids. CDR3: CASSPLGGGSEKLFF. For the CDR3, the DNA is TGTGCCAGCAGCCCCCTTGGAGGGGGCAGTGAAAAACTGTTTTTT.

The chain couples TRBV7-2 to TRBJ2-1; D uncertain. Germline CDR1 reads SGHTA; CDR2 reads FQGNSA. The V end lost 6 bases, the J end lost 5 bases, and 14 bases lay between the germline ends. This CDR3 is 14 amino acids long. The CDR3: CASSRPARDNEQFF. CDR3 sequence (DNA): TGTGCCAGCAGTAGACCGGCTAGAGACAATGAGCAGTTCTTC.

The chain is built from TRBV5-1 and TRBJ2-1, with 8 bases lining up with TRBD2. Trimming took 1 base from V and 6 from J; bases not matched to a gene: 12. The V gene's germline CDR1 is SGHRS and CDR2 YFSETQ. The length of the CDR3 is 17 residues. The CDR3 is CASSLYSGSGMGNEQFF. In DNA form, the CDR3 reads TGCGCCAGCAGCTTGTACAGCGGGAGTGGAATGGGCAATGAGCAGTTCTTC.

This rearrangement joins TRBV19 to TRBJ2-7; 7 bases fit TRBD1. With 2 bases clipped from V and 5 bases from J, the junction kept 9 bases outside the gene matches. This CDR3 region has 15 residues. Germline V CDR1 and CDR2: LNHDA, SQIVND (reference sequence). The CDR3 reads CASSIMETGTHEQYF. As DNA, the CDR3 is TGTGCCAGTAGTATAATGGAGACAGGGACACACGAGCAGTACTTC.

The chain's CDR3 is CASSFRASNEQFF. Written as DNA, the CDR3 is TGTGCCAGCAGCTTCAGGGCTTCCAATGAGCAGTTCTTC. The chain combines TRBV5-6 with TRBJ2-1; TRBD1 might be the D (5 bases). This CDR3 contains 13 residues. Deletions cut 2 bases from V and 6 bases from J, with 9 bases between. Germline CDR1 reads SGHDT; CDR2 reads YYEEEE.